This TCR beta chain was found in a study of monozygotic twins with cystic fibrosis. Across the whole study: With about 15 PCR cycles, barcoded libraries came from about 3 micrograms of fragmented DNA.

The repertoire was sequenced with immunoSEQ multiplex PCR; TCRdb's copy has only in-frame clones and lacks some. The profile shows about 26,000 clones, around nine tenths of them singletons. Study outcomes and limitations: Monozygotic CF twin pairs shared significantly more nucleotide-identical clonotypes than unrelated CF individuals did. In 13 of 16 pairs, V gene usage was closest to the co-twin's.

The germline V gene encodes CDR1 MGHRA and CDR2 YSYEKL. The CDR3 has 16 amino acids. The V end was cut by 6 bases, the J end by 9 bases, with 24 bases between. With respect to this clone: What it recognizes is unknown.

Sequences were obtained from blood. The clonotype comes from a girl between 2 and 10 years old with cystic fibrosis. The chain is built from TRBV4-1 and TRBJ2-1; the D gene is possibly TRBD1 (6 bases). This CDR3 reads CASSSFSLTQGIEQFF. The CDR3 DNA reads TGCGCCAGCAGTTCATTCTCCCTAACACAGGGAATTGAGCAGTTCTTC.